This T cell receptor beta chain emerged from a study of shared clonotypes between healthy human individuals. V gave up 3 bases and J gave up 9 bases; unmatched junction bases: 6. The CDR3 contains 14 residues. In germline, CDR1 is LGHNA, CDR2 YNFKEQ. The assay was run at deep level. The input for sorted-subset replicate PCRs was 200 ng DNA, tens of thousands of T cell genomes. The assay was immunoSEQ multiplex PCR, and TCRdb's table has in-frame clones only and misses some. Of over a million clones in the sample, 78% were seen once. The chain recombines TRBV4-2 with TRBJ2-1; 9 bases line up with TRBD2. Sequencing was done on a sample of memory CD4+ T cells from PBMCs. Stated subset: CD45RA-negative fraction. This clonotype originated in a man between 18 and 35 years old in good health. Some clones in this sample may be carry-over from other donors' samples. DNA of the CDR3: TGTGCCAGCAGCCAGCGCGGACTAGCGAGTGAGCAGTTCTTC. Residues: CASSQRGLASEQFF.